This is a list of T cell receptor beta chains from one sample in a study of human T cells and chemical hapten exposure. TCRdb redid the calling of the RACE reads with MiXCR, one entry per CDR3 protein. In the table there are more than 70,000 distinct CDR3 sequences, around 8.8% of which are singletons. The sequencing used whole blood, collected in connection with sensitization to the hapten diphenylcyclopropenone (DPC). All receptors derive from a middle-aged man with alopecia areata. Some clones in this sample may be carry-over from other donors' samples. Each CDR3 is given with its conserved first and last residue. A D gene is named only where the DNA matches it firmly. The listing skips clone size in some rows; elsewhere it reads once, few, many or a size class.

NA	TRBV7-9	TRBJ2-2	NA	CASSSTLGTNPNTGELFF	TGTGCCAGCAGCTCCACCCTGGGGACCAATCCGAACACCGGGGAGCTGTTTTTT
NA	TRBV29-1	TRBJ2-3	NA	CSVEVSGTSTDTQYF	TGCAGCGTTGAAGTCTCTGGGACGAGCACAGATACGCAGTATTTT
NA	TRBV7-9	TRBJ2-1	few	CASSFPRWEQFF	TGTGCCAGCAGTTTTCCCCGGTGGGAGCAGTTCTTC
NA	TRBV28	TRBJ2-3	NA	CASMRASTDTQYF	TGTGCCAGCATGAGAGCTAGCACAGATACGCAGTATTTT
NA	TRBV13	TRBJ2-5	many	CASSGRSLGETQYF	TGTGCCAGCAGCGGACGTTCCTTGGGAGAGACCCAGTACTTC
TRBD2	TRBV6-5	TRBJ2-1	few	CASSRVSGRVDEQFF	TGTGCCAGCAGCCGCGTTAGCGGGAGAGTCGATGAGCAGTTCTTC
NA	TRBV6-9	TRBJ2-3	NA	CAPKETGTDTQYF	TGTGCACCTAAAGAGACCGGCACAGATACGCAGTATTTT
NA	TRBV28	TRBJ2-3	many	CASSRAVRTDTQYF	TGTGCCAGCAGCCGGGCAGTCAGGACAGATACGCAGTATTTT
NA	TRBV6-5	TRBJ2-1	NA	CASSRGLGNFYNEQFF	TGTGCCAGCAGTAGGGGGTTAGGGAATTTCTACAATGAGCAGTTCTTC
NA	TRBV29-1	TRBJ1-1	NA	CSVRSQAWALNTEAFF	TGCAGCGTTCGATCACAGGCCTGGGCCTTAAACACTGAAGCTTTCTTT
TRBD1	TRBV6-2/TRBV6-3	TRBJ1-4	NA	CASATGSNEKLFF	TGTGCCAGCGCGACAGGGAGTAATGAAAAACTGTTTTTT
TRBD2	TRBV29-1	TRBJ2-1	many	CSVVGLAGGNEQFF	TGCAGCGTTGTGGGCCTAGCGGGAGGGAATGAGCAGTTCTTC
TRBD1	TRBV6-2/TRBV6-3	TRBJ1-5	NA	CASNHPPRTGVNQPQHF	TGTGCCAGCAACCACCCTCCCAGGACAGGGGTAAATCAGCCCCAGCATTTT
NA	TRBV29-1	TRBJ2-3	many	CSVEDFGADTQYF	TGCAGCGTTGAAGACTTTGGCGCAGATACGCAGTATTTT
TRBD1	TRBV20-1	TRBJ1-4	NA	CSAGWDRGPEKLFF	TGCAGTGCTGGCTGGGACAGGGGGCCTGAAAAACTGTTTTTT
TRBD1	TRBV12-3/TRBV12-4	TRBJ2-1	few	CASSWDRGGNEQFF	TGTGCCAGCAGTTGGGACAGGGGCGGGAATGAGCAGTTCTTC
NA	TRBV29-1	TRBJ2-3	many	CSGGASEDTQYF	TGCAGCGGGGGGGCAAGCGAAGATACGCAGTATTTT
NA	TRBV7-9	TRBJ2-3	many	CASSAKSTDTQYF	TGTGCCAGCAGCGCAAAAAGCACAGATACGCAGTATTTT
NA	TRBV7-2	TRBJ2-1	many	CASSLKLRTEQFF	TGTGCCAGCAGCTTAAAGTTGCGGACCGAGCAGTTCTTC
TRBD2	TRBV6-8	TRBJ2-1	many	CASSYWLAGVFSYNEQFF	TGTGCCAGCAGTTACTGGCTAGCGGGAGTTTTCTCCTACAATGAGCAGTTCTTC
NA	TRBV20-1	TRBJ2-5	NA	CSARPHIETQYF	TGCAGTGCTAGGCCTCACATAGAGACCCAGTACTTC
TRBD2	TRBV20-1	TRBJ2-3	few	CSAYGTSGGTDTQYF	TGCAGTGCTTACGGGACTAGCGGGGGCACAGATACGCAGTATTTT
TRBD2	TRBV20-1	TRBJ2-3	few	CSARRAGGTDTQYF	TGCAGTGCTAGGAGGGCGGGAGGGACAGATACGCAGTATTTT
NA	TRBV10-3	TRBJ2-5	few	CAISEPQGGQETQYF	TGTGCCATCAGTGAGCCCCAGGGCGGACAAGAGACCCAGTACTTC
TRBD2	TRBV28	TRBJ2-3	many	CASSPRVAGGPWTDTQYF	TGTGCCAGCAGTCCGAGGGTAGCGGGAGGGCCATGGACAGATACGCAGTATTTT
TRBD1	TRBV12-3/TRBV12-4	TRBJ2-5	NA	CASSMGQNQETQYF	TGTGCCAGCAGTATGGGACAGAACCAAGAGACCCAGTACTTC
NA	TRBV12-3/TRBV12-4	TRBJ2-2	many	CASSFSLLLRPGELFF	TGTGCCAGCAGTTTCTCCCTCCTCTTACGGCCCGGGGAGCTGTTTTTT
TRBD2	TRBV24-1	TRBJ2-2	few	CATSDFWREQVGELFF	TGTGCCACCAGTGATTTCTGGCGGGAGCAGGTCGGGGAGCTGTTTTTT
TRBD1	TRBV7-2	TRBJ2-4	many	CASSLVGGQGNIQYF	TGTGCCAGCAGCTTAGTTGGGGGACAGGGTAACATTCAGTACTTC
NA	TRBV7-9	TRBJ2-1	many	CASSLADEQFF	TGTGCCAGCAGCTTAGCCGATGAGCAGTTCTTC
NA	TRBV4-3	TRBJ2-5	few	CASSQSNGETQYF	TGCGCCAGCAGCCAATCTAACGGAGAGACCCAGTACTTC
NA	TRBV6-2/TRBV6-3	TRBJ2-4	NA	CARPTVLLAKNIQYF	TGTGCCAGACCGACGGTGCTGTTGGCCAAAAACATTCAGTACTTC
TRBD1	TRBV27	TRBJ1-1	NA	CAAGTGAKNTEAFF	TGTGCCGCAGGGACAGGGGCCAAGAACACTGAAGCTTTCTTT
NA	TRBV24-1	TRBJ1-2	many	CATSATRRGPNLNYGYTF	TGTGCCACCAGTGCCACAAGGCGGGGTCCGAACCTTAACTATGGCTACACCTTC
NA	TRBV29-1	TRBJ1-3	NA	CSVAQGVSGNTIYF	TGCAGCGTAGCTCAGGGCGTCTCTGGAAACACCATATATTTT
NA	TRBV12-3/TRBV12-4	TRBJ1-1	many	CASKTGTPNTEAFF	TGTGCCAGCAAAACCGGGACACCGAACACTGAAGCTTTCTTT